The clone carrying this TCR beta chain was observed at least ten times. The data were taken from a study of T-cell reconstitution after alpha-beta-depleted transplantation in children. CDR1 is KGHDR, CDR2 SFDVKD, per germline. This CDR3 has 15 residues. Between the trimmed V and J ends, which lost 2 bases and 5 bases, there was a span of 12 bases. A library of TCRbeta sequences, prepared with unique molecular identifiers, was generated. TCRdb re-called the PCR reads through MiXCR, storing one row per CDR3 protein. Of 600,000 to 800,000 distinct CDR3 sequences listed, approximately 14% are singletons. The genes are TRBV24-1 and TRBJ2-1, with D unresolved. The sequence was obtained from a girl between 2 and 10 years old with congenital amegakaryocytic thrombocytopenia, due to receive a stem cell transplant. The starting material was PBMCs, obtained before TCRalphabeta/CD19-depleted stem cell transplant. CDR3 DNA sequence: TGTGCCACCAGTGATTCGCGGACCGCCGACAATGAGCAGTTCTTC. Translating gives CATSDSRTADNEQFF.